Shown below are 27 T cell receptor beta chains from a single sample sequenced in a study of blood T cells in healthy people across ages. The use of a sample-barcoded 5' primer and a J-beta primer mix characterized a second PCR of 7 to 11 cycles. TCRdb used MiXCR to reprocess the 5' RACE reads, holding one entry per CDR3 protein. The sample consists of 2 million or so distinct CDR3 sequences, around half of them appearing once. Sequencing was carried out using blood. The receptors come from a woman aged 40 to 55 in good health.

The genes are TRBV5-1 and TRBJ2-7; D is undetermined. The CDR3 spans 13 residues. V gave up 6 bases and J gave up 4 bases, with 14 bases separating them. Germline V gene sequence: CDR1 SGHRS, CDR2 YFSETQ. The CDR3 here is CASTPGLNYEQYF. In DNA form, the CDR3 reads TGCGCCAGCACCCCGGGTCTTAATTACGAGCAGTACTTC.

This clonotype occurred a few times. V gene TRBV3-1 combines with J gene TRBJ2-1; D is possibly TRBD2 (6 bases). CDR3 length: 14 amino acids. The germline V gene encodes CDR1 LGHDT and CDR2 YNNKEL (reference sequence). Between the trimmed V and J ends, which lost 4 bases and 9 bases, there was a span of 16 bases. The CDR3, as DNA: TGTGCCAGCAGCCTACTAACTAGCCTGGCTGAGCAGTTCTTC. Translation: CASSLLTSLAEQFF.

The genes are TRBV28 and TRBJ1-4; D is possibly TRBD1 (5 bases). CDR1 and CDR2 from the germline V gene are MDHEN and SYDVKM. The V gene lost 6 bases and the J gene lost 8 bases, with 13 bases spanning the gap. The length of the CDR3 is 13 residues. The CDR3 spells CASSPVGEEKLFF. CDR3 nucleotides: TGTGCCAGCAGCCCCGTAGGGGAGGAAAAACTGTTTTTT.

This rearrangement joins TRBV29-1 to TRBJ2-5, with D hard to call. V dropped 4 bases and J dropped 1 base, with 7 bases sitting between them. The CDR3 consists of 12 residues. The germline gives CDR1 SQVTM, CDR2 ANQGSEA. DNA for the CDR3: TGCAGCGTTGGGAAGGGCCAAGAGACCCAGTACTTC. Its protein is CSVGKGQETQYF.

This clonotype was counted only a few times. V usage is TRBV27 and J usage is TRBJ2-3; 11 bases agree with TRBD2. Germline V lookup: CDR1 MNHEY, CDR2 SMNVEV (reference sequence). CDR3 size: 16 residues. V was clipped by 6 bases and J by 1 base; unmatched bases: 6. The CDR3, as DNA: TGTGCCAGCAGCACACCGGGACTAGCGGGCACAGATACGCAGTATTTT. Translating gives CASSTPGLAGTDTQYF.

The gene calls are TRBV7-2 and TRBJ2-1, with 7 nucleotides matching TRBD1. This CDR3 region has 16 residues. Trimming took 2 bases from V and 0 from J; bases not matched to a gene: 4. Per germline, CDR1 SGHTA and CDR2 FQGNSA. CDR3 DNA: TGTGCCAGCAGCTTAAAGGGGACAGACTCCTACAATGAGCAGTTCTTC. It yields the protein CASSLKGTDSYNEQFF.

CDR3 in DNA: TGTGCCAGCAGCTGGGACAGTCCCCACGAGCAGTACTTC. This encodes CASSWDSPHEQYF. The J gene is TRBJ2-7, the V gene TRBV5-6, with 7 bases matching TRBD1. J lost 5 bases, V lost 3 bases, and 5 bases had no gene match. This CDR3 is built from 13 residues. Germline-derived CDR1 and CDR2 are SGHDT and YYEEEE. Full variable domain (outside the CDR3, taken from reference TRBV5-6 and TRBJ2-7): DAGVTQSPTHLIKTRGQQVTLRCSPKSGHDTVSWYQQALGQGPQFIFQYYEEEERQRGNFPDRFSGHQFPNYSSELNVNALLLGDSALYLCASSWDSPHEQYFGPGTRLTVT.

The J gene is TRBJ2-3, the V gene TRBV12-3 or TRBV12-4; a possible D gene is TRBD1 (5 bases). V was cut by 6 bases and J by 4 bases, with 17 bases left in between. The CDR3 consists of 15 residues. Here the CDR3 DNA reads TGTGCCAGCAGCCCCTCAGGGTACAGAGCAGATACGCAGTATTTT. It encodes CASSPSGYRADTQYF.

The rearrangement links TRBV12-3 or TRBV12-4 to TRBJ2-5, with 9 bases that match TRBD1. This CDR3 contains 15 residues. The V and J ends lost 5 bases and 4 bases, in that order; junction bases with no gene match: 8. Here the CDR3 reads CASSATGTGRETQYF. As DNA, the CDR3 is TGTGCCAGCAGTGCCACCGGGACAGGGCGAGAGACCCAGTACTTC.

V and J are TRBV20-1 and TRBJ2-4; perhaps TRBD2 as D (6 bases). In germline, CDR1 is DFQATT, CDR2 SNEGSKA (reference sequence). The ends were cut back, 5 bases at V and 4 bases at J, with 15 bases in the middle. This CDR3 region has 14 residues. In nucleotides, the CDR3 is TGCAGTGCTGACACCGGGACTTGGAAAAACATTCAGTACTTC. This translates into CSADTGTWKNIQYF.

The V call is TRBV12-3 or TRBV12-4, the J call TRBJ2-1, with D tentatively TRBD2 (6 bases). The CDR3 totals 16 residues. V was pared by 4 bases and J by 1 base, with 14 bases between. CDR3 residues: CASSSVAGRSYNEQFF. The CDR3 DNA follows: TGTGCCAGCAGTTCCGTGGCGGGGAGATCCTACAATGAGCAGTTCTTC.

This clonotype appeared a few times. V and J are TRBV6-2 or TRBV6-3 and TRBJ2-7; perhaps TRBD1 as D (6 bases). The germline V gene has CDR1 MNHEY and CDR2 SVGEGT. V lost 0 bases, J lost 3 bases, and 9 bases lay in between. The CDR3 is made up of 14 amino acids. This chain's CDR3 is CASSYSDSYYEQYF. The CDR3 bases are TGTGCCAGCAGTTACTCGGACAGCTACTACGAGCAGTACTTC.

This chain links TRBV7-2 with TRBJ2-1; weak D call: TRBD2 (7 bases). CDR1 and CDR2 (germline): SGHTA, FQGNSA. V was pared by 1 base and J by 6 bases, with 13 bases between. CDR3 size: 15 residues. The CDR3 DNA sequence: TGTGCCAGCAGCTTAGGGGCGGGGGCCCCCAATGAGCAGTTCTTC. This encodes CASSLGAGAPNEQFF.

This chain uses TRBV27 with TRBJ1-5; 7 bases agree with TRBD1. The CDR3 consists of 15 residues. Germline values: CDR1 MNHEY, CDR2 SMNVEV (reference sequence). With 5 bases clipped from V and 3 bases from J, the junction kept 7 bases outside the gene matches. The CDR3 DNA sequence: TGTGCCAGCAGTGGGACAGCTAGTGACAATCAGCCCCAGCATTTT. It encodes CASSGTASDNQPQHF.

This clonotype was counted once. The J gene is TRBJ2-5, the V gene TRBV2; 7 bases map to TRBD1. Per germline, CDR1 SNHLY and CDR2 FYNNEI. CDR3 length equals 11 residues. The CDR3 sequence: CVVQGRETQYF. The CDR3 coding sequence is TGTGTCGTACAGGGGCGGGAGACCCAGTACTTC.

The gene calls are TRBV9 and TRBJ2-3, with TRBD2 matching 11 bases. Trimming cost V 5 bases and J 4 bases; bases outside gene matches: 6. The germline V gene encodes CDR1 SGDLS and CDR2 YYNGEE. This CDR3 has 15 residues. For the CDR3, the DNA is TGTGCCAGCAGTGAGACTAGCGGGGACGCAGATACGCAGTATTTT. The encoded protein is CASSETSGDADTQYF.

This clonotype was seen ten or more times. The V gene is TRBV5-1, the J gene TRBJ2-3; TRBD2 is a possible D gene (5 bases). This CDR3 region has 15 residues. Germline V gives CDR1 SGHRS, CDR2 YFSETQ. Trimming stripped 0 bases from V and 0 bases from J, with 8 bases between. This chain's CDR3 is CASSLDSASTDTQYF. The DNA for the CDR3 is TGCGCCAGCAGCTTGGATAGCGCTAGCACAGATACGCAGTATTTT.

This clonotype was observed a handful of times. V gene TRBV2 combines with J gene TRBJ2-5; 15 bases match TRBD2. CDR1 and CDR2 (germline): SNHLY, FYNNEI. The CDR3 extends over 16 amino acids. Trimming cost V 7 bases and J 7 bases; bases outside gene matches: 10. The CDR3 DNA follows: TGTGCCAGCACCAACGGACTAGCGGGGGGGCGTATGACCCAGTACTTC. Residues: CASTNGLAGGRMTQYF.

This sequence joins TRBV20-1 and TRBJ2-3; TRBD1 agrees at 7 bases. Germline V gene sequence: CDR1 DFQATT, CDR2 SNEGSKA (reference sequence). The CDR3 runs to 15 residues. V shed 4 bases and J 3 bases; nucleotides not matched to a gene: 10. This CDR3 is CSANRGPIKTDTQYF. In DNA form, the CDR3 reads TGCAGTGCTAATAGGGGGCCCATAAAGACAGATACGCAGTATTTT.

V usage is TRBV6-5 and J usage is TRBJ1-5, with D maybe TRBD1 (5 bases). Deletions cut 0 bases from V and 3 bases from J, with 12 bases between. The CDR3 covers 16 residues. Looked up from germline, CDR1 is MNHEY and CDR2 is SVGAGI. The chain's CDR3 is CASSYSTGGANQPQHF. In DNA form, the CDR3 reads TGTGCCAGCAGTTACTCCACCGGGGGTGCCAATCAGCCCCAGCATTTT.

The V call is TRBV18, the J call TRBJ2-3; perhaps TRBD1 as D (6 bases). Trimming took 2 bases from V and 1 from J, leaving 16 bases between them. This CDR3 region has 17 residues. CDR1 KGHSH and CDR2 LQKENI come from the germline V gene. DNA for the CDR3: TGTGCCAGCTCACCATCGCCGGACAGCGCACGCACAGATACGCAGTATTTT. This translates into CASSPSPDSARTDTQYF.

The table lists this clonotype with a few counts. CDR3 sequence (DNA): TGTGCCAGCAGCTTAGTTGCGGGCGGGACTACCTACGAGCAGTACTTC. Its protein product is CASSLVAGGTTYEQYF. The gene calls are TRBV7-2 and TRBJ2-7, with TRBD2 matching over 7 bases. Germline V gives CDR1 SGHTA, CDR2 FQGNSA. V shed 1 base, J shed 2 bases, and the junction held 8 bases outside the gene matches. The CDR3 has 16 amino acids.

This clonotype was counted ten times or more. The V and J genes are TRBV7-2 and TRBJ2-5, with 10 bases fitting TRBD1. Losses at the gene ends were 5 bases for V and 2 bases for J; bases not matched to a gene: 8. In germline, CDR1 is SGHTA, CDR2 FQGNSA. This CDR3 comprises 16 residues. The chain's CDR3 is CASSLGQGGRQETQYF. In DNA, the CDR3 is TGTGCCAGCAGCCTAGGACAGGGGGGGCGGCAAGAGACCCAGTACTTC.

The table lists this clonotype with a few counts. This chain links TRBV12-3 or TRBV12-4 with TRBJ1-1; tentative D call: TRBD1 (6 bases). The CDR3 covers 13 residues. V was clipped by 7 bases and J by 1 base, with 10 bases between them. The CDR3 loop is CASTPRGNTEAFF. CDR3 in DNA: TGTGCCAGCACCCCCAGGGGGAACACTGAAGCTTTCTTT.

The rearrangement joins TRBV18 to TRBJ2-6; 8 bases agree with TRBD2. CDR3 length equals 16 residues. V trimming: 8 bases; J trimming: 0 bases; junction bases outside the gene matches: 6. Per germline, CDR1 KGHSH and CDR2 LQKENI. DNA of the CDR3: TGTGCCAGCCCGGGAGGGCCATCCTCTGGGGCCAACGTCCTGACTTTC. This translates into CASPGGPSSGANVLTF.

The CDR3 region is CASSPQRGLGNEQFF. CDR3 in DNA: TGTGCCAGCAGCCCCCAACGGGGACTCGGGAATGAGCAGTTCTTC. This chain uses TRBV12-3 or TRBV12-4 with TRBJ2-1; possible D gene TRBD2, 6 bases. V dropped 6 bases and J dropped 7 bases, with 19 bases sitting between them. The CDR3 runs 15 residues.

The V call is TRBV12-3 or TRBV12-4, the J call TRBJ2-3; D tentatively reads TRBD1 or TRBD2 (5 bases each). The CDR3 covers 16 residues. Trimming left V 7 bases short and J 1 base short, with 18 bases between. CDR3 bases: TGTGCCAGCACCACCGAAAGGGGAGTGCGCACAGATACGCAGTATTTT. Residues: CASTTERGVRTDTQYF.